This TCR beta chain came from a study of cytomegalovirus exposure and HLA in healthy donors. Study conclusions and caveats: Later on, a genetic analysis was performed. It linked a missense variant in DCLRE1C with V- and J-gene trimming of TCR beta. The classifier reportedly diagnosed cytomegalovirus status with high sensitivity and specificity.

PCR involved 60 Vbeta and 13 Jbeta primers. Here immunoSEQ multiplex PCR was the method, and the copy in TCRdb shows in-frame clones only, minus some. The repertoire consists of over 150,000 clones, with around 70% occurring once and the leading ten covering roughly 2.8%. A word on this clone: Its target is unknown.

CDR1 MNHEY and CDR2 SVGAGI come from the germline V gene. J was trimmed by 7 bases and V by 6 bases; bases with no gene match: 12. This CDR3 is built from 15 residues. Specimen: PBMCs. The chain combines TRBV6-5 with TRBJ2-4, with TRBD1 matching 7 bases. This clonotype was obtained from a male donor in good health and CMV-seronegative. CDR3 nucleotide sequence: TGTGCCAGCAGCCGGGACAGTGGTTCGCGGAACATTCAGTACTTC. Residues: CASSRDSGSRNIQYF.